This is a list of T cell receptor beta chains from one sample in a study of a mutant IDH1 vaccine in newly diagnosed glioma. The antigens of these receptors remain unknown. Produced via immunoSEQ multiplex PCR; TCRdb's table is partial and in-frame only. There are roughly 38,000 clones in the sample; roughly 80% occur only once, and roughly 4.8% lies in the top ten. The sample in question was PBMCs, obtained from a glioma patient whose treatment included an IDH1 peptide vaccine. These receptor sequences come from a middle-aged man with glioma. Each CDR3 is given with its conserved first and last residue.

>TRBV5-1|TRBJ1-3
CASSLVGTGINSGNTIYF
>TRBV6-6|TRBJ1-2
CASRPGGDNYGYTF
>TRBV5-1|TRBJ2-4
CASSLGRGEDIQYF
>TRBV27|TRBJ1-1
CASSNRGLEAFF
>TRBV5-1|TRBJ2-1
CASSPRLFNEQFF
>TRBV4-2|TRBJ1-6
CASSQDLALGQGDSPLHF
>TRBV6-1|TRBJ1-6
CASSESAGANSPLHF
>TRBV2|TRBJ1-1
CASSVRQGDTEAFF
>TRBV27|TRBJ1-6
CASSFSLGLNSPLHF
>TRBV9|TRBJ2-7
CASSVEGLAGDEQYF
>TRBV4-3|TRBJ1-2
CASSPDRFRDGYTF
>TRBV2|TRBJ2-5
CASSKGRGETQYF
>TRBV6-5|TRBJ1-1
CASSQGDTEAFF
>TRBV6-1|TRBJ1-5
CASRPDRVGQPQHF
>TRBV13|TRBJ1-1
CASSSFRGLFTEAFF
>TRBV20-1|TRBJ1-2
CSASEGEGYTF
>TRBV29-1|TRBJ1-1
CSVQKNTEAFF
>TRBV7-9|TRBJ1-1
CASSLVEGLEAFF
>TRBV11-2|TRBJ1-2
CASSLLLGYTF
>TRBV9|TRBJ2-7
CASSVEEGAREQYF
>TRBV7-2|TRBJ1-2
CASSTTGPGGYTF
>TRBV27|TRBJ2-1
CASRPGTGNNEQFF
>TRBV6-5|TRBJ1-1
CASSYFGDPNTEAFF
>TRBV4-1|TRBJ1-1
CASSQERTVNTEAFF
>TRBV29-1|TRBJ1-1
CSVSEAQGTEAFF
>TRBV15|TRBJ2-6
CATSSAGTGLSGANVLTF
>TRBV7-9|TRBJ1-2
CASSLSTTDNLYGYTF
>TRBV19|TRBJ2-2
CASSTTGGTGELFF
>TRBV11-2|TRBJ2-7
CASSQTATYEQYF
>TRBV7-3|TRBJ2-2
CASSQTTPGELFF
>TRBV18|TRBJ1-2
CASSPDMADGYTF
>TRBV5-1|TRBJ1-1
CASSKGGDTEAFF
>TRBV6-5|TRBJ1-2
CASSPGEVYGYTF
>TRBV21-1|TRBJ1-5
CASSLKRAVQPQHF
>TRBV27|TRBJ1-2
CASSLSDSYGYTF
>TRBV12-5|TRBJ1-1
CASGRDRFEAFF
>TRBV7-2|TRBJ1-6
CASSWGGSTYNSPLHF
>TRBV5-1|TRBJ2-2
CASSLALAGANTGELFF